One and the same sample provided the 9 T cell receptor beta chains below, sequenced in a study of T cell changes during pregnancy in multiple sclerosis (dated by TCRdb to the late 2010s). The library was made by the immunoSEQ multiplex PCR assay. Entries here come from immuneACCESS through TCRdb and include only in-frame sequences with V and J called. Some clones fail to appear in such tables; in the studies checked, an unresolved V gene covers under half of the shortfall, and the cause of the remainder is unknown. The sample includes tens of thousands of clones, with roughly 86% observed a single time. 1.7% of the sample rests with the top ten. This specimen was peripheral blood, taken in the first trimester of pregnancy. Receptors originate from a female donor with multiple sclerosis, enrolled in a pregnancy study.

The V and J genes are TRBV9 and TRBJ2-7, with D maybe TRBD2 (7 bases). Germline V gives CDR1 SGDLS, CDR2 YYNGEE. The CDR3 length is 14 residues. With 6 bases removed from V and 0 bases from J, the gap between germline ends came to 13 bases. CDR3 sequence: CASNEGDYSYEQYF. The DNA of the CDR3 is TGTGCCAGCAACGAGGGGGACTACTCCTACGAGCAGTACTTC.

CDR3 bases: TGTGCCATCAGCGGACTAGCGGGAGAACGCGAGCAGTACTTC. Encoded protein: CAISGLAGEREQYF. This chain uses TRBV10-3 with TRBJ2-7; TRBD2 matches 13 bases. Germline V gene lookup returns CDR1 ENHRY and CDR2 SYGVKD. V dropped 6 bases and J dropped 6; count of bases not matched to a gene: 5. CDR3 length equals 14 residues.

The chain uses TRBV12-1 and TRBJ2-3; TRBD2 is the table's D call and was not checked against the DNA. TRBV12-1 is marked as a pseudogene. This CDR3 spans 20 amino acids. The CDR3 nucleotides are TGTGCCAGCAGCTTCCTCTGGCCAAGCGGGCCTCATCGAAGCACAGATACGCAGTATTTT. It translates to CASSFLWPSGPHRSTDTQYF.

This clone was seen once. The CDR3 region has the DNA TGTGCCAGCTCACCAGTCTTAGGGGATGAGACCCAGTACTTC. The encoded protein is CASSPVLGDETQYF. The chain couples TRBV18 to TRBJ2-5; TRBD1 might be the D (5 bases). The CDR3 is 14 residues long. V shed 2 bases and J shed 5 bases, with 12 bases lying between them. Germline CDR1 reads KGHSH; CDR2 reads LQKENI.

CDR3 in DNA: TGTGCCAGCAGCTTAGGACTATGGGGCTACGAGCAGTACTTC. Translation gives CASSLGLWGYEQYF. This sequence joins TRBV7-8 and TRBJ2-7; maybe TRBD2 (5 bases). V was pared by 1 base and J by 3 bases, with 10 bases between. Per the germline V gene, CDR1 is SGHVS and CDR2 is FQNEAQ. This CDR3 spans 14 amino acids. The variable domain in full, with the rest retrieved from reference TRBV7-8 and TRBJ2-7, is GAGVSQSPRYKVAKRGQDVALRCDPISGHVSLFWYQQALGQGPEFLTYFQNEAQLDKSGLPSDRFFAERPEGSVSTLKIQRTQQEDSAVYLCASSLGLWGYEQYFGPGTRLTVT.

The chain couples TRBV5-1 to TRBJ2-3; weak D call: TRBD2 (6 bases). V lost 4 bases and J lost 1, with 19 bases in between. CDR1 is SGHRS, CDR2 YFSETQ, per germline. The CDR3 has 17 amino acids. CDR3 coding DNA: TGCGCCAGCAGCGCCTCGGGACTTTTATCCGGCACAGATACGCAGTATTTT. Encoded protein: CASSASGLLSGTDTQYF.

The chain links TRBV4-1 to TRBJ2-4; the D gene is possibly TRBD2 (6 bases). Trimming shortened V by 0 bases and J by 6 bases, and 18 bases separated the two germline ends. CDR1 and CDR2 (germline): MGHRA, YSYEKL. The CDR3 is 17 amino acids. The CDR3 DNA reads as TGCGCCAGCAGCCAAGATTTTCAGGGAGGCAACTCAAACATTCAGTACTTC. Its translation: CASSQDFQGGNSNIQYF.

This clone has just one count. The V call is TRBV30, the J call TRBJ2-1; no clear D gene. In germline, CDR1 is GTSNPN, CDR2 SVGIG (reference sequence). The CDR3 has 11 residues. V was cut by 2 bases and J by 8 bases, with 7 bases left in between. The CDR3 region has the DNA TGTGCCTGGAGTCCTATGTATGAGCAGTTCTTC. It yields the protein CAWSPMYEQFF.

The rearrangement links TRBV5-1 to TRBJ2-1; 10 positions agree with TRBD1. The germline V gene encodes CDR1 SGHRS and CDR2 YFSETQ. Trimming removed 0 bases from V and 8 bases from J; junction bases left unmatched: 14. CDR3 length: 18 residues. DNA of the CDR3: TGCGCCAGCAGCTTGGCGTTGGGGACAGGGGCGGTTAAGGATGAGCAGTTCTTC. It translates to CASSLALGTGAVKDEQFF.